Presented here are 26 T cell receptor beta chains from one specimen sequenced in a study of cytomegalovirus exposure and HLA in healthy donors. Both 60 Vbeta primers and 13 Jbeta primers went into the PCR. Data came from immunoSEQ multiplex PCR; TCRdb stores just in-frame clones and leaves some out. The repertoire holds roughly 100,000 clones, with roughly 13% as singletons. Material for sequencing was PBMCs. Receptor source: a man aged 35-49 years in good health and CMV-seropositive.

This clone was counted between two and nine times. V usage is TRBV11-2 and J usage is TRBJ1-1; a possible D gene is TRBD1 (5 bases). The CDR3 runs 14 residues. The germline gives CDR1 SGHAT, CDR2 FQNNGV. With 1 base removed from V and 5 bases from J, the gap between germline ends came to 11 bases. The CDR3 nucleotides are TGTGCCAGCAGCTTAGTTAGGGGTAGGACTGAAGCTTTCTTT. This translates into CASSLVRGRTEAFF. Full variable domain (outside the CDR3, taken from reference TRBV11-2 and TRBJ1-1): EAGVAQSPRYKIIEKRQSVAFWCNPISGHATLYWYQQILGQGPKLLIQFQNNGVVDDSQLPKDRFSAERLKGVDSTLKIQPAKLEDSAVYLCASSLVRGRTEAFFGQGTRLTVV.

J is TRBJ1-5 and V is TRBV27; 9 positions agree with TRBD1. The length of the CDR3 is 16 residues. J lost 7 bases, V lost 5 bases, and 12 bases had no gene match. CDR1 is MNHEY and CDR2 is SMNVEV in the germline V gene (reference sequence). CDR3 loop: CASSPLPGQGRQPQHF. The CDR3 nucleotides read TGTGCCAGCAGTCCTCTCCCGGGACAGGGTAGACAGCCCCAGCATTTT.

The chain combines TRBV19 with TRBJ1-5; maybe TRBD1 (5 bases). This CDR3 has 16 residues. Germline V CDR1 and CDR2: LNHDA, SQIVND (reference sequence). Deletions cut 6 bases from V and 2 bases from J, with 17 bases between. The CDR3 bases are TGTGCCAGTAGAAAAGGTGGTCAGGGTCGCAATCAGCCCCAGCATTTT. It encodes CASRKGGQGRNQPQHF.

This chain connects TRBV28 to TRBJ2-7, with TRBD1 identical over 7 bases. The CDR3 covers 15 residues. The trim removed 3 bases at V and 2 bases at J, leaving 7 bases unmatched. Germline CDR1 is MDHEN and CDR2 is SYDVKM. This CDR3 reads CASSLTGRRPYEQYF. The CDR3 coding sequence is TGTGCCAGCAGTTTGACAGGGCGGAGGCCCTACGAGCAGTACTTC.

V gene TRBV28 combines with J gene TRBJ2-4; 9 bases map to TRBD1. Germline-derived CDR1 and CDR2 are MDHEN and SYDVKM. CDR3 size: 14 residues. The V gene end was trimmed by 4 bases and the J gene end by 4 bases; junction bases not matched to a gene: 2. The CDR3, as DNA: TGTGCCAGCAGTTCAGGACAGGGGAAAAACATTCAGTACTTC. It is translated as CASSSGQGKNIQYF.

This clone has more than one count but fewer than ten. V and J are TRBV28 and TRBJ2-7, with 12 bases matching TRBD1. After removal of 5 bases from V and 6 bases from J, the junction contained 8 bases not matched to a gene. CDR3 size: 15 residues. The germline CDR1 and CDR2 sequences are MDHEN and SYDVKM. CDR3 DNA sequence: TGTGCCAGCAGTGGCCCGGGACAGGGGGCGTTCGAGCAGTACTTC. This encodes CASSGPGQGAFEQYF.

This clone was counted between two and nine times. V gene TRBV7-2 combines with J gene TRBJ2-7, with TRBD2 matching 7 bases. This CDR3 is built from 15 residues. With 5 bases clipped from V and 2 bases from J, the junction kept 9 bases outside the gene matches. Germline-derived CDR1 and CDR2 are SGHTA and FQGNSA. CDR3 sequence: CASSLQSGDPYEQYF. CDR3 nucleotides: TGTGCCAGCAGCCTCCAAAGCGGGGACCCCTACGAGCAGTACTTC.

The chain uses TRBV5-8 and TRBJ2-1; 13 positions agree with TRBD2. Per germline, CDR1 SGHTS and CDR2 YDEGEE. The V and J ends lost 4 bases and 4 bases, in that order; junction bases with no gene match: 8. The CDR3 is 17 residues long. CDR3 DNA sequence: TGTGCCAGCAGCGGGCGGACTAGCGGGAGTAGGTACAATGAGCAGTTCTTC. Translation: CASSGRTSGSRYNEQFF.

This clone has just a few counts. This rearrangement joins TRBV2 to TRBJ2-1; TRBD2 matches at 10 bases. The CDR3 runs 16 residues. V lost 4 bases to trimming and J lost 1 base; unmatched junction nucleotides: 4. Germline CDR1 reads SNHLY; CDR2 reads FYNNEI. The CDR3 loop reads CASSVGLASSYNEQFF. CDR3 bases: TGTGCCAGCAGTGTGGGACTAGCGAGTTCCTACAATGAGCAGTTCTTC.

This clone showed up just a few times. The CDR3, as DNA: TGCGCCAGCAGCTTATGGGGGGGGAACGAAGCTTTCTTT. This translates into CASSLWGGNEAFF. V gene TRBV5-1 combines with J gene TRBJ1-1; the D gene is possibly TRBD1 (5 bases). Per the germline V gene, CDR1 is SGHRS and CDR2 is YFSETQ. The CDR3 loop spans 13 amino acids. Trimming took 2 bases from V and 8 from J, leaving 13 bases between them.

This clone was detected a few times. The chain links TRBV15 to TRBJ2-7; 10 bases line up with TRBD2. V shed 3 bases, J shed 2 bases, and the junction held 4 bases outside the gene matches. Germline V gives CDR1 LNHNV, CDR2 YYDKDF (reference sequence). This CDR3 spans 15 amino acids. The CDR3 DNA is TGTGCCACCAGCAGGAGGACTAGCGGAACCTACGAGCAGTACTTC. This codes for CATSRRTSGTYEQYF.

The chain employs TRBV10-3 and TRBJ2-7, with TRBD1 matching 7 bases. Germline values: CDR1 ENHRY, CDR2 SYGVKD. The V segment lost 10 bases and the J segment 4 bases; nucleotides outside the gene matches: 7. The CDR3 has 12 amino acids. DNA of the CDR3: TGTGCCACCCGACAGGGAGATTACGAGCAGTACTTC. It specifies CATRQGDYEQYF.

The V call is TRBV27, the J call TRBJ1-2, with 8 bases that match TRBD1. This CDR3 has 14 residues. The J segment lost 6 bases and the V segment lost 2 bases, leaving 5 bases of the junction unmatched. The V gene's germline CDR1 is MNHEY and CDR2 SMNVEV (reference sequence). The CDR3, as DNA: TGTGCCAGCAGTTTAGATCCAGGGGGCAATGGCTACACCTTC. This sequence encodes CASSLDPGGNGYTF.

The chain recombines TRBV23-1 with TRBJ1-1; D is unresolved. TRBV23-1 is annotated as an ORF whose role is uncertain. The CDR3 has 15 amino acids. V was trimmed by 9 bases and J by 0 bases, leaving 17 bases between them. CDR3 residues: CARLRHPTMNTEAFF. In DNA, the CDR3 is TGCGCCAGACTTCGACACCCCACGATGAACACTGAAGCTTTCTTT.

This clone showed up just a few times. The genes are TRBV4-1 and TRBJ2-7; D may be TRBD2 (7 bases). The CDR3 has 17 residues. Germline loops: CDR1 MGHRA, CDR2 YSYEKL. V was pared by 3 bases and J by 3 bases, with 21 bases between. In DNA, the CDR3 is TGCGCCAGCAGCCATGCCCTGCGGGGGCTTGATTACTACGAGCAGTACTTC. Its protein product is CASSHALRGLDYYEQYF.

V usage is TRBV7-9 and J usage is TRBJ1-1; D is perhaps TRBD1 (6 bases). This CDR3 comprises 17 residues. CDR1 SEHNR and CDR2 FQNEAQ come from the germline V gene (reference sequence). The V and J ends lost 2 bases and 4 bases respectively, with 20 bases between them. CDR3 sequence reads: CASSLYGRGETPTEAFF. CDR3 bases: TGTGCCAGCAGCTTATACGGCAGGGGCGAAACACCCACTGAAGCTTTCTTT.

The CDR3 here is CASSLRAGGGYEQYF. The CDR3 DNA is TGTGCCAGCAGCTTAAGAGCGGGAGGCGGCTACGAGCAGTACTTC. V and J are TRBV11-3 and TRBJ2-7; TRBD2 matches 9 bases. Germline V gene data show CDR1 as SGHNT and CDR2 as YENEEA. There are 15 residues in the CDR3. With 2 bases clipped from V and 3 bases from J, the junction kept 5 bases outside the gene matches.

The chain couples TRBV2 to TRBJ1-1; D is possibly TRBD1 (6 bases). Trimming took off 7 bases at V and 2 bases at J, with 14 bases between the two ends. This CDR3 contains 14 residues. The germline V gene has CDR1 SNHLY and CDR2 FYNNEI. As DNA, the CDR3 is TGTGCCAGCACCCTTGACAGGTCTAACACTGAAGCTTTCTTT. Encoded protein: CASTLDRSNTEAFF.

CDR3 residues: CASSLRGGLQETQYF. CDR3 DNA: TGTGCCAGCAGTTTACGGGGGGGTCTCCAAGAGACCCAGTACTTC. V and J are TRBV28 and TRBJ2-5; 8 nucleotides line up with TRBD2. The CDR3 extends over 15 amino acids. Germline V gene data show CDR1 as MDHEN and CDR2 as SYDVKM. Losses at the gene ends were 2 bases for V and 1 base for J; bases not matched to a gene: 3.

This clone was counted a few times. This chain's CDR3 is CASGPSSYNEQFF. As DNA, the CDR3 is TGCGCCAGCGGGCCGAGCTCCTACAATGAGCAGTTCTTC. The chain couples TRBV5-1 to TRBJ2-1; D is unclear. Germline CDR1 reads SGHRS; CDR2 reads YFSETQ. Trimming took off 7 bases at V and 0 bases at J, with 8 bases between the two ends. The CDR3 totals 13 residues.

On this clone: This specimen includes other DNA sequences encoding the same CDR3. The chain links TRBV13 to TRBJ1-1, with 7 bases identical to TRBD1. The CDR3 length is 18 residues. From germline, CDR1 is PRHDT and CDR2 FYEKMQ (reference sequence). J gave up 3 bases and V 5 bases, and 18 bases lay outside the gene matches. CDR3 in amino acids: CASSPERRQGSLYTEAFF. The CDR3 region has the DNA TGTGCCAGCAGCCCCGAGCGAAGACAGGGCTCATTATACACTGAAGCTTTCTTT.

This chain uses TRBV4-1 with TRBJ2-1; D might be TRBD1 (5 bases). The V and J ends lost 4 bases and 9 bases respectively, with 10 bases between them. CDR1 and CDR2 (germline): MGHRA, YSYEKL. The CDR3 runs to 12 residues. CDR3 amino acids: CASSPIGAEQFF. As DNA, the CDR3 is TGCGCCAGCAGCCCAATAGGGGCTGAGCAGTTCTTC.

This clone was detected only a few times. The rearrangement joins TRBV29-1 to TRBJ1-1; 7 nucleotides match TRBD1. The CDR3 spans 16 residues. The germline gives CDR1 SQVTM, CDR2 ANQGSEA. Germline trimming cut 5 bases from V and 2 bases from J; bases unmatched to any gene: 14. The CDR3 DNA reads TGCAGCGTTCCCGGAGCGCTAGGACAGGTTAACACTGAAGCTTTCTTT. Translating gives CSVPGALGQVNTEAFF.

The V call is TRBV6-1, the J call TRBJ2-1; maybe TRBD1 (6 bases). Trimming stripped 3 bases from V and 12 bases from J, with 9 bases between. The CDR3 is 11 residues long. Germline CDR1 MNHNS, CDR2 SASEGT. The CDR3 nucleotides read TGTGCCAGCAGTGAGGACAGATGGCAGTTCTTC. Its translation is CASSEDRWQFF.

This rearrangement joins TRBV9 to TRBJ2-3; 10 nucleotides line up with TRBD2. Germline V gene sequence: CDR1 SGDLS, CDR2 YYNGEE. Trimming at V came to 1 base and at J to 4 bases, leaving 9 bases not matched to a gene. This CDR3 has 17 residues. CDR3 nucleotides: TGTGCCAGCAGCGTATCAGGGAGGGGGACTAGCGCAGATACGCAGTATTTT. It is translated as CASSVSGRGTSADTQYF.

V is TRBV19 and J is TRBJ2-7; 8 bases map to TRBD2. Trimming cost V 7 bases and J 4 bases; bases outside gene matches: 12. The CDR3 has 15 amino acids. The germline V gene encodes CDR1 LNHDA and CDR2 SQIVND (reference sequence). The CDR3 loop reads CASTISGGRGYEQYF. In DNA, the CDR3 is TGTGCCAGTACCATCTCGGGGGGGCGCGGGTACGAGCAGTACTTC.